This TCR beta chain was recorded in a study of beta chain features in type 1 diabetes (dated by TCRdb to 2017 to 2018). About the full investigation: Mean age, gender distribution, total cell number and subset yield were not different between patients and healthy donors. A total of 85 million to 110 million sorted cells were examined across all samples, and RNA yield correlated strongly with the number of cells per subset. In the study, TCRB repertoires of sorted circulating CD4+ T cell subsets from recently diagnosed type 1 diabetes patients were compared with those of matched healthy donors. Regulatory and stem cell-like memory subsets were isolated from only 8 patients and roughly 8 healthy donors, whereas naive and central memory subsets came from all 30 or so donors. General findings and caveats noted by the study authors: HLA sub-analyses involved small numbers of individuals, so any influence of HLA type on TCRB rearrangement remained unresolved. At VDJ recombination sites, patients with type 1 diabetes made fewer insertions and deleted more nucleotides, a pattern implying thymic rearrangement abnormalities. Because cDNA was sequenced instead of genomic DNA, highly expressing activated cells could be over-represented, though the groups showed no difference in activation or CD3 levels. Naive, central memory and regulatory TCRB repertoires appeared more similar among patients than among healthy donors. A moderate but significant shortening of TCRB CDR3 length was observed in type 1 diabetes patients in all four CD4+ subsets. Shorter templates might be favored by PCR, yet because patient and control samples were amplified and corrected together, any such skew would affect both groups equally.

This clone was recorded at least ten times. Its antigen target is currently unknown. Qualities for individual bases were not recorded, and no much larger clone is one base off. The High Capacity cDNA Reverse Transcription Kit was used to reverse transcribe all of the isolated RNA, meaning that expressed TCRB transcripts were what got sequenced. Deep immunoSEQ sequencing was applied to naive, central memory and regulatory T cell samples, giving an average of approximately 3.8 million total reads per sample. After sorted cells were lysed in RLT buffer, RNA was extracted with DNase-treated RNeasy Micro or Mini kits, with the choice depending on cell number. Each cell subset was processed separately to prevent cross-contamination, with patient and healthy donor samples processed together. The immunoSEQ multiplex PCR was used to amplify TCRB sequences from cDNA, generating 87-bp fragments that spanned the CDR3 region. Sequencing of the amplicons was performed on the Illumina HiSeq platform. The authors' pipeline ran thus. PCR bias was computationally corrected using synthetic template baselines, reads within Hamming distance 2 were collapsed, and singletons that could not be merged were discarded. By aligning reads against IMGT, V, D and J genes, CDR3 length, and insertions or deletions at six rearrangement sites were assigned. Within each subset, clonotype counts were normalized to the number of sorted cells before true diversity and Gini coefficients were calculated with the tcR R package. The overlap coefficient, calculated on TCRB nucleotide sequences, was used to quantify repertoire sharing. The table comes from immuneACCESS by way of TCRdb, which keeps in-frame sequences with V and J called. Part of the clones is missing from these tables; in studies checked, under half for an unresolved V gene and the rest for unknown reasons. Clone size and the V and J calls come from that table; the DNA yielded D and trimming. This sample is represented by 250,000 to 300,000 clones; 8% of them were singletons. Roughly 1% of the sample lies in the top ten.

The CDR3 covers 17 residues, taking in both the cysteine and the phenylalanine. Only the CDR3 part of the read is kept: 51 bases, read in frame from the first base. The germline V and J ends show losses of 5 bases and 0 bases respectively, and no gene match explains 7 bases of the junction. The germline V gene specifies SNHLY as CDR1 and FYNNEI as CDR2. Each donor gave one peripheral blood draw, approximately 110 mL on average, collected into heparinised tubes. A BD FACSAria II and a panel including CD45RO, CCR7, CD25, CD127, CD95 and CD27 were used to sort naive, central memory, regulatory and stem cell-like memory CD4+ T cells. Every sorted population had a purity above 98%. PBMCs were isolated immediately by Lymphoprep density gradient centrifugation and stained directly without culture. So that batch effects would be minimized, each experiment stained and sorted samples in pairs, pairing one healthy donor with one patient.

The source is a woman under 30 in good health. Sequenced sample: central memory CD4+ T cells from blood. The chain is made from TRBV2 and TRBJ2-3; TRBD2 aligns with 11 central bases. The CDR3 amino acid sequence is: CASSLLAGGTSTDTQYF. At the DNA level, the sequence is TGTGCCAGCAGTCTGCTAGCGGGAGGCACTAGCACAGATACGCAGTATTTT.